This entry lists 23 T cell receptor beta chains sequenced from one sample in a study of T cells in Graves' hyperthyroidism and ophthalmopathy. Template material for amplifying TCR beta CDR3 regions consisted of RNA transcripts. A first-round RT-PCR of the TCR CDR3 used the HTBI primer set. MiXCR, applied by TCRdb to the multiplex PCR reads, yields one record per CDR3 protein. The profile covers over 200,000 distinct CDR3 sequences, with approximately 14% appearing a single time and approximately 12% taken by the ten largest. Input material: blood. These receptors came from a woman aged 40 to 50 with Graves' hyperthyroidism that later progressed to Graves' ophthalmopathy.

This clonotype was seen a handful of times. For the CDR3, the DNA is TGTGCCAGCAGTTACTCGGGGAGGAGCACAGATACGCAGTATTTT. Translating gives CASSYSGRSTDTQYF. The V call is TRBV6-6, the J call TRBJ2-3, with D perhaps matching TRBD2 (6 bases). Trimming pared 0 bases from V and 0 bases from J, leaving 7 bases between. The CDR3 runs to 15 residues. CDR1 is MNHNY and CDR2 is SVGAGI in the germline V gene (reference sequence).

A few counts support this clonotype. The chain recombines TRBV29-1 with TRBJ1-1; no reliable D call. Germline V gene lookup returns CDR1 SQVTM and CDR2 ANQGSEA. Deletions cut 3 bases from V and 1 base from J, with 9 bases between. This CDR3 has 13 amino acids. CDR3 residues: CSVEAQKNTEAFF. The CDR3 DNA reads as TGCAGCGTTGAGGCTCAAAAGAACACTGAAGCTTTCTTT. The whole variable domain, remainder taken from reference TRBV29-1 and TRBJ1-1, is SAVISQKPSRDICQRGTSLTIQCQVDSQVTMMFWYRQQPGQSLTLIATANQGSEATYESGFVIDKFPISRPNLTFSTLTVSNMSPEDSSIYLCSVEAQKNTEAFFGQGTRLTVV.

This clonotype was detected many times. This sequence joins TRBV7-2 and TRBJ2-1; D call uncertain. V shed 2 bases and J shed 11 bases, with 16 bases lying between them. The length of the CDR3 is 14 residues. CDR1 and CDR2 from the germline V gene are SGHTA and FQGNSA. The CDR3 sequence: CASSLSLARPQQFF. DNA for the CDR3: TGTGCCAGCAGCTTATCTTTAGCTCGTCCACAGCAGTTCTTC.

This clonotype showed up many times. This chain connects TRBV2 to TRBJ1-2; D ambiguous. V lost 6 bases to trimming and J lost 8 bases, with 7 bases between them. CDR1 and CDR2 (germline): SNHLY, FYNNEI. The CDR3 spans 10 residues. The CDR3 sequence is CASRSLGYTF. DNA of the CDR3: TGTGCCAGCAGAAGCTTGGGCTACACCTTC.

This clonotype was recorded at least ten times. This chain joins TRBV28 and TRBJ1-3, with a possible D match to TRBD1 (5 bases). Between the trimmed V and J ends, which lost 5 bases and 0 bases, there was a span of 14 bases. The CDR3 sequence is 16 residues long. CDR1 is MDHEN and CDR2 is SYDVKM in the germline V gene. The CDR3 DNA sequence: TGTGCCAGCAGTCCCGGTGGGGCCAGCTCTGGAAACACCATATATTTT. It codes for CASSPGGASSGNTIYF.

This clonotype was seen at least ten times. The chain is built from TRBV3-1 and TRBJ2-7; 12 bases agree with TRBD2. V lost 4 bases, J lost 5 bases, and 6 bases stayed unmatched. The CDR3 totals 15 residues. CDR1 LGHDT and CDR2 YNNKEL come from the germline V gene (reference sequence). Written as DNA, the CDR3 is TGTGCCAGCAGCCCCAGACTAGCGGGAGTACACGAGCAGTACTTC. This gives the protein CASSPRLAGVHEQYF.

The chain recombines TRBV14 with TRBJ2-1; D is uncertain. CDR3 length equals 14 residues. Trimming left V 1 base short and J 7 bases short, with 11 bases between. Per germline, CDR1 SGHDN and CDR2 FVKESK. The CDR3 DNA reads TGTGCCAGCAGCCAAGTAACTTTCGGTAATGAGCAGTTCTTC. It codes for CASSQVTFGNEQFF.

This clonotype was recorded many times. The chain couples TRBV27 to TRBJ2-7; the match to TRBD1 covers 8 bases. Germline V gene data show CDR1 as MNHEY and CDR2 as SMNVEV (reference sequence). Trimming took 7 bases from V and 6 from J; bases not matched to a gene: 8. This CDR3 has 13 amino acids. DNA for the CDR3: TGTGCCAGCACCCTTGACAGGGGTGGCGAGCAGTACTTC. Translated: CASTLDRGGEQYF.

This clonotype was seen ten or more times. The chain uses TRBV6-1 and TRBJ1-5; 7 bases agree with TRBD1. The junction had 12 bases not matched to a gene; V was cut back by 7 bases and J by 9 bases. CDR3 length: 14 amino acids. Germline-derived CDR1 and CDR2 are MNHNS and SASEGT. In nucleotides, the CDR3 is TGTGCCAGCATTTTTGGACAGGCATTGGGGCCCCAGCATTTT. Amino acids: CASIFGQALGPQHF.

This clonotype was counted ten times or more. The chain joins TRBV20-1 to TRBJ2-1, with 9 positions matching TRBD2. Per the germline V gene, CDR1 is DFQATT and CDR2 is SNEGSKA (reference sequence). The CDR3 is made up of 13 amino acids. After removal of 3 bases from V and 8 bases from J, the junction contained 5 bases not matched to a gene. The CDR3 bases are TGCAGTGCTAGCCGACTAGCGGATGATGAGCAGTTCTTC. Protein product: CSASRLADDEQFF.

This clonotype was observed many times. This CDR3 is CASSEARVQGEQYF. CDR3 coding DNA: TGTGCCAGCAGTGAAGCTCGAGTACAGGGCGAGCAGTACTTC. The chain has TRBV6-1 and TRBJ2-7, with a weak D call TRBD1 (6 bases). Germline loops: CDR1 MNHNS, CDR2 SASEGT. Trimming removed 0 bases at V and 6 bases at J, with 12 bases between. CDR3 length: 14 amino acids.

This clonotype was recorded at least ten times. This chain links TRBV12-3 or TRBV12-4 with TRBJ1-2; perhaps TRBD1 as D (5 bases). Trimming took 1 base from V and 7 from J, leaving 16 bases between them. The length of the CDR3 is 15 residues. The chain's CDR3 is CASSLGARAVRGYTF. CDR3 in DNA: TGTGCCAGCAGTTTAGGGGCCAGGGCTGTACGTGGCTACACCTTC.

This clonotype occurred once. This chain connects TRBV6-2 or TRBV6-3 to TRBJ1-5; D uncertain. In germline, CDR1 is MNHEY, CDR2 SVGEGT. V gave up 7 bases and J gave up 9 bases, with 16 bases separating them. The CDR3 is made up of 13 amino acids. The DNA for the CDR3 is TGTGCCAGCAATGTAGTGTCGAATTGGCCCCAGCATTTT. Its protein is CASNVVSNWPQHF.

This clonotype was observed at least ten times. The chain links TRBV6-2 or TRBV6-3 to TRBJ2-1; no clear D. Trimming took off 4 bases at V and 8 bases at J, with 6 bases between the two ends. The germline V gene encodes CDR1 MNHEY and CDR2 SVGEGT. The CDR3 loop spans 11 amino acids. The CDR3 nucleotides are TGTGCCAGCAGTTTTTACGATGAGCAGTTCTTC. Protein sequence: CASSFYDEQFF.

This clonotype was seen at least ten times. V is TRBV24-1 and J is TRBJ2-1, with 9 nucleotides matching TRBD2. Germline values: CDR1 KGHDR, CDR2 SFDVKD. The CDR3 has 17 amino acids. J was trimmed by 6 bases and V by 1 base; bases with no gene match: 9. The CDR3 DNA reads TGTGCCACCAGTGATTTCGGCCTGCGGGAGGGCCGCAATGAGCAGTTCTTC. Amino acids: CATSDFGLREGRNEQFF.

This clonotype was picked up many times. The chain employs TRBV5-1 and TRBJ2-3; unclear D gene. Germline assignment: CDR1 SGHRS and CDR2 YFSETQ. This CDR3 is 15 amino acids long. V lost 1 base, J lost 1 base, and 10 bases lay in between. CDR3 in amino acids: CASSLFDWRTDTQYF. CDR3 in DNA: TGCGCCAGCAGCTTGTTTGATTGGCGCACAGATACGCAGTATTTT.

This clonotype was seen a handful of times. The CDR3 reads CASSPGLAMTDTQYF. CDR3 sequence (DNA): TGCGCCAGCAGCCCGGGACTAGCGATGACAGATACGCAGTATTTT. The V call is TRBV5-1, the J call TRBJ2-3; TRBD2 matches at 10 bases. The CDR3 extends over 15 amino acids. The J segment lost 3 bases and the V segment lost 4 bases, leaving 5 bases of the junction unmatched. Looked up from germline, CDR1 is SGHRS and CDR2 is YFSETQ.

This clonotype was observed at least ten times. The chain is built from TRBV12-3 or TRBV12-4 and TRBJ2-7; tentatively, D is TRBD1 (6 bases). Trimming removed 4 bases at V and 0 bases at J, with 13 bases between. The CDR3 extends over 15 amino acids. The CDR3 coding sequence is TGTGCCAGCAGTTCCCAGCAGGGGACCTCCTACGAGCAGTACTTC. It is translated as CASSSQQGTSYEQYF.

This clonotype was counted ten times or more. The J gene is TRBJ2-5, the V gene TRBV28, with 7 nucleotides matching TRBD2. V was clipped by 10 bases and J by 7 bases; unmatched bases: 9. The CDR3 covers 12 residues. The germline CDR1 and CDR2 sequences are MDHEN and SYDVKM. CDR3 sequence: CATWEGSRTQYF. The CDR3, as DNA: TGTGCCACCTGGGAGGGATCTAGGACCCAGTACTTC.

A remark on this clonotype: With a much larger clone just one base away, this may be a read error. V usage is TRBV11-2 and J usage is TRBJ2-5; D is perhaps TRBD2 (7 bases). This CDR3 comprises 15 residues. Between the trimmed V and J ends, which lost 2 bases and 4 bases, there was a span of 14 bases. Germline CDR1 is SGHAT and CDR2 is FQNNGV. CDR3 residues: CASSLMRGEGETQYF. The CDR3 bases are TGTGCCAGCAGCTTAATGAGGGGGGAGGGAGAGACCCAGTACTTC.

This clonotype turned up a few times. The V and J genes are TRBV6-1 and TRBJ1-6, with D hard to call. Between the trimmed V and J ends, which lost 3 bases and 9 bases, there was a span of 9 bases. The CDR3 runs to 13 residues. Germline CDR1 reads MNHNS; CDR2 reads SASEGT. This CDR3 reads CASSDLQGSPLHF. The DNA for the CDR3 is TGTGCCAGCAGTGATCTACAAGGTTCACCCCTCCACTTT.

V gene TRBV20-1 combines with J gene TRBJ2-7, with D perhaps TRBD2 (6 bases). The CDR3 contains 13 residues. The V end was cut by 1 base, the J end by 3 bases, with 10 bases between. Germline values: CDR1 DFQATT, CDR2 SNEGSKA (reference sequence). The CDR3 region is CSARVASVYEQYF. As DNA, the CDR3 is TGCAGTGCTAGAGTAGCTAGCGTCTACGAGCAGTACTTC.

This clonotype showed up just once. V is TRBV29-1 and J is TRBJ2-5; D perhaps matches TRBD1 (6 bases). Germline V gene lookup returns CDR1 SQVTM and CDR2 ANQGSEA. Trimming shortened V by 3 bases and J by 6 bases, and 17 bases separated the two germline ends. The CDR3 consists of 14 residues. The CDR3 reads CSVDVGGPGKTQYF. The CDR3 DNA sequence: TGCAGCGTTGATGTTGGGGGCCCGGGGAAGACCCAGTACTTC.